This record covers a single T cell receptor (beta chain). What antigen it recognizes has not been identified. No clone much larger than this one lies a single base away; base qualities are absent. The library was generated by the immunoSEQ multiplex PCR assay. A mixture of 60 forward primers for TCR Vbeta segments and 13 reverse primers for TCR Jbeta segments was used in the multiplex PCR. The CDR3 region of rearranged TCR beta genes was amplified from genomic DNA with a multiplex PCR assay. On the Illumina HiSeq System, the amplified TCR beta libraries were sequenced as 87-base-pair reads. Regarding the original processing steps: A later analysis counted approximately 84 million unique TCR beta chains across the 600 to 850 repertoires, and 10 million to 11 million of these chains were shared by at least two donors. Raw reads were error-corrected and collapsed into unique sequences with a nearest-neighbor algorithm that merged closely related sequences to remove PCR and sequencing errors. CDR3 sequences were aligned to IMGT reference sequences to assign V, D and J gene segments. Each retained sequence needed at least a six-nucleotide match to both a V gene segment and a J gene segment. Rearrangements were called productive when the CDR3 lacked stop codons and stayed in frame with V and J; all others were non-productive. Following IMGT convention, CDR3 was defined as the stretch from the second conserved V-encoded cysteine to the conserved J-encoded phenylalanine. Sequences without an unambiguous match to a single V gene segment were excluded from the earlier analysis of about 630 of the donors. An earlier analysis of a few hundred of the donors called V segments functional above 56.7% productive rearrangements and segregating when the between-donor standard deviation exceeded 5%. A statistical classification framework was built for diagnosing cytomegalovirus status from the catalog of TCR beta chain sequences. In a later analysis, V and J genes were assigned by comparing TCR nucleotide sequences against IMGT/GENE-DB human TR gene sequences. In a later analysis, CDR3 sequences and most-parsimonious VDJ recombination scenarios were assigned using the TCRdist pipeline. In a later analysis, every TCR beta chain was defined by the combination of its CDR3 amino acid sequence and its V-gene family, and reads without a unique V-gene family were dropped. In a later analysis, approximately 640 highly shared, low-generation-probability nucleotide sequences were removed to address suspected cross-contamination and a sequencing artifact. A later analysis calculated a clonal expansion index for each public chain from normalized within-repertoire ranks of inferred template counts. A later analysis computed generation probabilities with a VDJ recombination model fitted to out-of-frame rearrangements, and checked the results against IGoR. Hypergeometric tests were used in a later analysis to score TCR-TCR, TCR-HLA and TCR-CMV co-occurrence, with a repertoire-size bias correction applied to the TCR pairs. To estimate false discovery rates, a later analysis permuted the HLA or CMV assignments 20 times. In a later analysis, co-occurring TCRs were grouped with DBSCAN, and TCRdist sequence similarity was added when clustering was performed within HLA-allele-positive subsets. For co-occurrence clustering, repertoires with fewer than 30,000 or more than 120,000 public chains were excluded, along with a handful of repertoires with anomalous nucleotide sharing. The clones in this table, taken by TCRdb from immuneACCESS, are in-frame only. Not every clone is retained; where verified, under half of the shortfall comes from an unresolved V gene, and the cause of the rest is unknown. D and trimming come from the DNA, and the V and J calls and clone size come from that table. This sample comprises about 150,000 clones, about 74% of them detected only once. The biggest ten clones account for 3.5% to 5% of the sample.

The data are from a study of cytomegalovirus exposure and HLA in healthy donors (dated 2017 in TCRdb). Regarding the complete study: In an earlier analysis of approximately 500 of the donors, 276 Gb of sequence data and 90 million to 120 million unique TCR beta sequences from roughly 200 million T cells were reported. Approximately 330 gigabases of sequencing data and 70 million to 100 million unique TCR sequences made up an early release that covered approximately 700 HLA-typed donors. Among the roughly 410 genotyped donors, 81% belonged to the genetic ancestry cluster associated with self-reported Caucasian donors. The study aimed to test whether cataloging public T cell receptors could reveal signatures of past pathogen exposure. The study used immunosequencing to profile the T cell repertoires of 666 subjects and linked those repertoires to cytomegalovirus serostatus. Besides the first cohort of around 700 subjects, a separate validation cohort made up of about 120 different subjects was used. The study combined high-throughput TCR immunosequencing, statistical association of individual TCRs with disease status, and machine learning to predict cytomegalovirus infection status. A later analysis re-examined previously published TCR beta repertoires from roughly 650 donors and added high-resolution HLA genotyping to investigate patterns of TCR occurrence. The later analysis used no new phenotypic data to find candidate immune exposures, relying instead on TCR beta sequences and their occurrence across donors. An earlier analysis of several hundred of the donors used high-throughput TCR beta sequencing to judge whether each TCR beta V gene segment behaved as functional or pseudogenic. Donor age, sex, ethnicity and CMV serostatus were collected together with the repertoire data. A later genetic analysis used genome-wide SNP genotypes for about three fifths of the 666 donors, treating that subset as a discovery cohort. All discovery cohort repertoires had been generated on a single sequencing platform. HLA typing covered class I and class II loci at four-digit resolution. Typing coverage varied by locus: roughly 620-640 donors for A, B, C, DRB1 and DQB1; approximately 500 for DQA1; about 590 for DPA1; around 450 for DPB1. Because of strong linkage in the cohort, a few DR-DQ haplotypes were treated as single units for association and clustering. Among a few hundred genotyped donors of the cohort, an average of around 240,000 unique TCR beta nucleotide sequences were sequenced per donor, roughly 18% of them non-productive.

In the germline V gene, CDR1 corresponds to MDHEN and CDR2 to SYDVKM. Between the V and J ends, shortened by 6 bases and 9 bases respectively, the junction contains 15 bases. The cysteine opens and the phenylalanine closes a CDR3 of 13 amino acids. Left in the record is the CDR3 DNA by itself, 39 bases read in frame from the first base. The cohort was made up of under 800 healthy bone marrow donors. At the time of sampling, all cohort members were nominally healthy, though unrecorded immune exposures were likely present. The donor was CMV seropositive and was included in the group of approximately 310 seropositive cohort members. Each donor provided a peripheral blood sample, and peripheral blood mononuclear cells were used for TCR beta sequencing. Genomic DNA was extracted from the blood cell samples with the Qiagen DNeasy Blood Extraction Kit. Broad study findings and their caveats: Several of the top co-occurrence clusters appeared to be linked to parvovirus B19, influenza, CMV and Epstein-Barr virus, according to a later analysis. Linkage disequilibrium might explain the correlated functional status among segregating V segments, but an unknown experimental factor could not be excluded. At a false discovery rate of 0.05, a later analysis linked roughly 17,000 TCR beta sequences to specific HLA alleles. When HLA alleles, especially DR and DQ, strongly co-occurred, attributing TCR associations to individual alleles was difficult. Broadly in line with IMGT annotations, most TCR beta V segments showed up in productive rearrangements about 87% or about 30% of the time in an earlier analysis of 450 to 750 of the donors. In both the original and validation cohorts, the classifier was reported to diagnose cytomegalovirus status with high specificity and sensitivity. Compared with equally common non-associated chains, HLA-associated TCR beta chains in a later analysis were more clonally expanded and had lower generation probabilities. For the cohort, immune exposure information was limited to CMV serostatus. Because some donors lacked HLA typing at each locus, the association tests relied only on the typed subset. A few of the identified cytomegalovirus-associated TCR beta chains were confirmed in vitro to be specific for cytomegalovirus antigens. In the study, about 150 TCR beta chains were listed as associated with cytomegalovirus. Sequencing depth was assumed to be roughly uniform across donors in the presence/absence analyses, though that assumption may not hold. A later genetic analysis reported fewer N-insertions in productive TCRs among donors in an Asian-associated ancestry cluster than the roughly 700-donor mean. Most TCR sequences were observed very rarely across donors, whereas some public TCRs were present in many individuals. An association between a missense DCLRE1C variant and V-gene and J-gene trimming of TCR beta chains was found in a later genetic analysis and replicated in an independent cohort. A later analysis found that TCR association rates varied across HLA loci, with DRB1 alleles showing the most associated TCRs and HLA-C alleles the fewest. Most CMV-associated TCR beta chains appeared to be HLA-restricted in a later analysis, and the HLA associations seemed to be driven largely by CMV exposure. The authors suggested that the approach could potentially be generalized to other disease states and immunological phenotypes. A further reported finding was that TCR beta sequences accurately predicted the HLA-A and HLA-B alleles for most subjects in the first cohort. Because counts were too low, seventeen rarely observed V segments, including chromosome 9 orphons, were left out of the earlier analysis of 587 of the donors. A group of highly shared sequence variants was considered likely to be a technical artifact of the sequencing pipeline. This cohort had only TCR beta chains sequenced, and the lack of alpha or paired-chain data limited which features could be detected. Some IMGT-functional V segments, including TRBV6-2 and TRBV6-3, could not be distinguished by the 87-base-pair reads and were therefore excluded.

The TCR comes from a man aged 18-30 years in good health and CMV-seropositive. The chain is made from TRBV28 and TRBJ1-5; the D gene cannot be named for sure. The sequencing sample was made of PBMCs. This receptor carries the CDR3 CASSRDGRGPQHF. The nucleotide sequence reads as follows: TGTGCCAGCAGCCGCGACGGTCGCGGGCCCCAGCATTTT.